This section outlines one T cell receptor beta chain sequence together with its context. As yet, its antigen is unknown. The CDR3 totals 14 residues. The J segment lost 5 bases and the V segment lost 2 bases, leaving 5 bases of the junction unmatched. The germline V gene encodes CDR1 ENHRY and CDR2 SYGVKD. These data originate in a study of cytomegalovirus exposure and HLA in healthy donors. As for the study in general: There were nearly 120 million unique TCR beta sequences, drawn from about 190 million T cells, in an earlier analysis.

General study findings and limits: In presence/absence analyses, roughly uniform sequencing depth across donors was assumed. Earlier analysis yielded a pattern in which most TCR beta V segments were productive about 90% or about 30% of the time.

PCR involved 60 Vbeta and 13 Jbeta primers. The assay was immunoSEQ multiplex PCR, and TCRdb's table has in-frame clones only and misses some. The table lists about 61,000 clones, more than 80% of them singletons, with 1.5% in the top ten. The rearrangement uses TRBV10-3 and TRBJ1-2; 7 bases line up with TRBD1. The material sequenced was PBMCs. The sequence was obtained from a man aged 25-40 years in good health and CMV-seropositive. The CDR3 is CAISEAGRGYGYTF. CDR3 in DNA: TGTGCCATCAGTGAGGCAGGCAGGGGGTATGGCTACACCTTC.